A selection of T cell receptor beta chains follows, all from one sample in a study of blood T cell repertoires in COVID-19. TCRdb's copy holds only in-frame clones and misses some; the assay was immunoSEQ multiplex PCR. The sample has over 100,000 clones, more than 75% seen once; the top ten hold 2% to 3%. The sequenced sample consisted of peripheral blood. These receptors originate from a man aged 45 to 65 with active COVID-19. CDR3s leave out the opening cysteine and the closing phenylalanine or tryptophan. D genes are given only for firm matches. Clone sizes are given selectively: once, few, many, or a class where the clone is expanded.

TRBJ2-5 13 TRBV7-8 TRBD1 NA ASSRGQGNSETQY
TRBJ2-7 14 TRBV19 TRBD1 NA ASSTRGQGEGDEQY
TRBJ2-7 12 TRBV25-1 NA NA ASSPQVNSYEQY
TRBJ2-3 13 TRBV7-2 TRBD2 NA ASSLLGLRTDTQY
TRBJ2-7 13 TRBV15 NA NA ATSRGPTESYEQY
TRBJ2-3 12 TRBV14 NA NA ASSQGYATDTQY
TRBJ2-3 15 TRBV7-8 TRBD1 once ASSLEWTGGRTDTQY
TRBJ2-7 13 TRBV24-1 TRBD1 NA ATSDFRDRSYEQY
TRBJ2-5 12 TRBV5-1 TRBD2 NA ASSFGGGGETQY
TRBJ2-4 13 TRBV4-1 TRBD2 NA ASSQTGGRGNIQY
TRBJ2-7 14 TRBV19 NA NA ASSIHPGAFNYEQY
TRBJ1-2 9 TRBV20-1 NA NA SAIQGVGYT
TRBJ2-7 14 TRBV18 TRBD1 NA ASSPGSRGQVYEQY
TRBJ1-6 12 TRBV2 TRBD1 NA ASSGQGADSPLH
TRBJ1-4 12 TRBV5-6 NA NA ASSSALRDEKLF
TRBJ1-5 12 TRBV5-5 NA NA ASSLAGVNQPQH
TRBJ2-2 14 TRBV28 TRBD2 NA ASNSPTSGRTGELF
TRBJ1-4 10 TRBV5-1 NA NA ASSPRGEKLF
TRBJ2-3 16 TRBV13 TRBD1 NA ASSQMRTDRGRPDTQY
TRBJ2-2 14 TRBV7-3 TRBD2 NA ASTAGGLGSSGELF
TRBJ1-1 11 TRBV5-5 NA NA ASSFGPDSEAF
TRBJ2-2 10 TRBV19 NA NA ASSTGTGELF
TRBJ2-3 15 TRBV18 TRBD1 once ASSPPGTGLGTDTQY
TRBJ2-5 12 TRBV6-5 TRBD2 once ASSAPGGQETQY
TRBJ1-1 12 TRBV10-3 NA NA ATATEGGRTEAF